The sequence of this T cell receptor (beta chain) was determined in a study of blood T cell repertoires in COVID-19. Turning to the study itself: Italy, Spain and the United States were the sources of the convalescent and acute COVID-19 samples. Sources were T cells, B-cell-depleted T cells, or PBMCs; the material itself was cDNA or gDNA.

Per the authors' pipeline: Reference gene primer amplification in the assay estimated nucleated cell counts. Libraries were prepared by immunoSEQ multiplex PCR; TCRdb keeps only in-frame clonotypes and omits some of them. The V and J calls and clone size are taken from that table; D and trimming were inferred from the DNA. The sample shows approximately 250,000 clones, 84% of them seen only once. The V gene end was trimmed by 5 bases and the J gene end by 1 base; junction bases not matched to a gene: 6. Germline values: CDR1 SEHNR, CDR2 FQNEAQ (reference sequence). This CDR3 contains 15 residues. This chain links TRBV7-9 with TRBJ1-1; TRBD1 aligns across 8 bases. The source is a woman aged 40 to 50 who had recovered from COVID-19. Source material: peripheral blood. The CDR3 here is CASSVTGVGNTEAFF. The CDR3, as DNA: TGTGCCAGCAGCGTGACAGGGGTAGGGAACACTGAAGCTTTCTTT.